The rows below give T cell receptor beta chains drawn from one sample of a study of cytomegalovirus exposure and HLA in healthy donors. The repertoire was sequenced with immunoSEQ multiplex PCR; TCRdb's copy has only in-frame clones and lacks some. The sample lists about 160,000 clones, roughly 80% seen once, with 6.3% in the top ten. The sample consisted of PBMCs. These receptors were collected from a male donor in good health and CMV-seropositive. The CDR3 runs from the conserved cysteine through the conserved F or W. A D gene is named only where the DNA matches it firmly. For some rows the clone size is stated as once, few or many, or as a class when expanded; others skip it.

CDR3 DNA: TGTGCCAGCAGCAGGACAGGGGGCTACACCTTC
CDR3 protein: CASSRTGGYTF
D gene: TRBD1
V gene: TRBV7-9
CDR3 length: 11
J gene: TRBJ1-2
clone size: NA

CDR3 DNA: TGTGCCAGCAGTGAAGCGTGGAGTGCGTGGTATGGCTACACCTTC
CDR3 protein: CASSEAWSAWYGYTF
D gene: NA
V gene: TRBV2
CDR3 length: 15
J gene: TRBJ1-2
clone size: few

CDR3 DNA: TGTGCCAGCAGTGAACCCCAGGGGACTCAGCCCCAGCATTTT
CDR3 protein: CASSEPQGTQPQHF
D gene: NA
V gene: TRBV2
CDR3 length: 14
J gene: TRBJ1-5
clone size: NA

CDR3 DNA: TGTGCCAGCTCACCCGAGACAGGGGGTGATGGCTACACCTTC
CDR3 protein: CASSPETGGDGYTF
D gene: TRBD1
V gene: TRBV18
CDR3 length: 14
J gene: TRBJ1-2
clone size: NA

CDR3 DNA: TGTGCCAGTAATAGTCCGGGACAGGCTGGCAATCAGCCCCAGCATTTT
CDR3 protein: CASNSPGQAGNQPQHF
D gene: TRBD1
V gene: TRBV19
CDR3 length: 16
J gene: TRBJ1-5
clone size: NA

CDR3 DNA: TGTGCCAGCAGTGATCTAGCGGGACCATACGAGCAGTACTTC
CDR3 protein: CASSDLAGPYEQYF
D gene: TRBD2
V gene: TRBV2
CDR3 length: 14
J gene: TRBJ2-7
clone size: NA

CDR3 DNA: TGTGCCAGCAGTTTAGCCGCTAGCGGGAGTGTCGAGCAGTACTTC
CDR3 protein: CASSLAASGSVEQYF
D gene: TRBD2
V gene: TRBV28
CDR3 length: 15
J gene: TRBJ2-7
clone size: NA

CDR3 DNA: TGTGCCAGCAGTCGTCTAGCGGGGGCGGGCAATGAGCAGTTCTTC
CDR3 protein: CASSRLAGAGNEQFF
D gene: TRBD2
V gene: TRBV6-1
CDR3 length: 15
J gene: TRBJ2-1
clone size: NA

CDR3 DNA: TGTTCTTCAACCCTAGCGGGAAGGGAGACCCAGTACTTC
CDR3 protein: CSSTLAGRETQYF
D gene: TRBD2
V gene: TRBV6-1
CDR3 length: 13
J gene: TRBJ2-5
clone size: NA

CDR3 DNA: TGTGCCATCAGCGGGGGGGGCGGGAGGGCCGAAGAGACCCAGTACTTC
CDR3 protein: CAISGGGGRAEETQYF
D gene: TRBD2
V gene: TRBV10-3
CDR3 length: 16
J gene: TRBJ2-5
clone size: NA